This T cell receptor beta chain emerged from a study of blood T cell repertoires in COVID-19. TCRdb's table, derived via immunoSEQ multiplex PCR, lists solely in-frame clones and lacks some. The data hold about 380,000 clones, with roughly 87% observed a single time. Per the germline V gene, CDR1 is SGHDN and CDR2 is FVKESK. V lost 3 bases and J 12 bases, leaving 18 bases between the germline ends. The CDR3 is made up of 15 amino acids. The receptor comes from a woman aged 25 to 45 who had recovered from COVID-19. This chain uses TRBV14 with TRBJ1-6; tentatively, D is TRBD1 (5 bases). The sample taken for sequencing was PBMCs or T cells enriched from blood (not recorded which). The CDR3 here is CASSHASAIRGPLHF. In nucleotides, the CDR3 is TGTGCCAGCAGCCACGCGAGCGCAATAAGGGGACCCCTCCACTTT.